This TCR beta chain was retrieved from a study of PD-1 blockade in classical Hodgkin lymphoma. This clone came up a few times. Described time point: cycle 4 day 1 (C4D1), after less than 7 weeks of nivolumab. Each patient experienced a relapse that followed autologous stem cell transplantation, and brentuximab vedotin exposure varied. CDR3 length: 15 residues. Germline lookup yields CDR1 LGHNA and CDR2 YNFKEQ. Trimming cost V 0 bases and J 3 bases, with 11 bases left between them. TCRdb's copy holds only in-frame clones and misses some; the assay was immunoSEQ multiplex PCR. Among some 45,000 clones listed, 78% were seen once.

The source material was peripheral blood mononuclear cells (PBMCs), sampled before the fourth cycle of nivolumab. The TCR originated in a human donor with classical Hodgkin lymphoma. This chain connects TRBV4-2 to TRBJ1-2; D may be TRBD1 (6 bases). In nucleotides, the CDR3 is TGTGCCAGCAGCCAAGATCGGGCAGGGGACTATGGCTACACCTTC. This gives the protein CASSQDRAGDYGYTF.